This TCR beta chain was captured by sequencing in a study of cytomegalovirus exposure and HLA in healthy donors. CDR1 is MNHNY, CDR2 SVGAGI, per germline (reference sequence). This CDR3 region has 15 residues. V lost 2 bases to trimming and J lost 5 bases, with 15 bases between them. Sequencing used immunoSEQ multiplex PCR; TCRdb keeps in-frame clones, though not all of them. The top ten hold around 0.34% of the sample, which has roughly 250,000 clones, around 87% seen once. Sequencing was done on a sample of PBMCs. The chain couples TRBV6-6 to TRBJ2-5; tentative D call: TRBD2 (5 bases). This TCR was sampled from a woman aged 18-29 years in good health and CMV-seronegative. CDR3 amino acids: CASSYGIFGEETQYF. The CDR3 DNA reads TGTGCCAGCAGTTACGGGATTTTCGGGGAGGAGACCCAGTACTTC.